Presented here are 21 T cell receptor beta chains from one specimen sequenced in a study of cytomegalovirus exposure and HLA in healthy donors. The PCR used 60 Vbeta and 13 Jbeta primers. Generated by immunoSEQ multiplex PCR, the TCRdb table keeps only in-frame clones and is missing some. The table shows about 140,000 clones, with about 75% occurring only once. The sequenced material came from PBMCs. The receptors were sampled from a man aged 60 to 69 in good health and CMV-seronegative.

This clone was observed a single time. Within the sample, other DNA sequences also encode this same CDR3. The genes are TRBV5-1 and TRBJ2-5; tentative D call: TRBD2 (5 bases). The V and J ends lost 0 bases and 2 bases respectively, with 8 bases between them. Per germline, CDR1 SGHRS and CDR2 YFSETQ. CDR3 size: 14 residues. CDR3 bases: TGCGCCAGCAGCTTGGCCGGGGATCAAGAGACCCAGTACTTC. This encodes CASSLAGDQETQYF.

The CDR3 nucleotides read TGTGCCAGCAGCGGGAAGAGACAGGGCACTTCACCCCTCCACTTT. It is translated as CASSGKRQGTSPLHF. V and J are TRBV2 and TRBJ1-6; 7 nucleotides line up with TRBD1. V was clipped by 6 bases and J by 9 bases; unmatched bases: 11. The CDR3 runs to 15 residues. Germline loops: CDR1 SNHLY, CDR2 FYNNEI.

The rearrangement links TRBV5-4 to TRBJ2-1, with TRBD2 identical over 15 bases. Germline V lookup: CDR1 SGHNT, CDR2 YYREEE (reference sequence). V gave up 3 bases and J gave up 0 bases; unmatched junction bases: 4. This CDR3 region has 18 residues. The CDR3 bases are TGTGCCAGCAGCTGGGGACTAGCGGGAGGCCCCTCCTACAATGAGCAGTTCTTC. Translated: CASSWGLAGGPSYNEQFF.

This clone was detected only a few times. J is TRBJ1-5 and V is TRBV19, with D unresolved. The CDR3 sequence is 14 residues long. V was cut by 3 bases and J by 5 bases, with 11 bases left in between. CDR1 LNHDA and CDR2 SQIVND come from the germline V gene (reference sequence). CDR3 in DNA: TGTGCCAGTAGTATTCGGCAGGCCGATCAGCCCCAGCATTTT. Translated: CASSIRQADQPQHF.

This clone was picked up one time. The chain is built from TRBV27 and TRBJ2-7; TRBD2 matches at 10 bases. The CDR3 is made up of 17 amino acids. V lost 5 bases to trimming and J lost 7 bases; unmatched junction nucleotides: 17. Germline assignment: CDR1 MNHEY and CDR2 SMNVEV (reference sequence). The DNA of the CDR3 is TGTGCCAGCAGTCTCCTCCCCGCTAGCGGGAGAGGTGGGGAGCAGTACTTC. It is translated as CASSLLPASGRGGEQYF.

This clone was found a few times. This rearrangement joins TRBV19 to TRBJ2-7; 7 bases map to TRBD1. The CDR3 totals 16 residues. Trimming at V came to 3 bases and at J to 0 bases, leaving 8 bases not matched to a gene. CDR1 LNHDA and CDR2 SQIVND come from the germline V gene (reference sequence). CDR3 loop: CASSISGQESSYEQYF. The CDR3 DNA sequence: TGTGCCAGTAGTATCTCCGGACAGGAGAGCTCCTACGAGCAGTACTTC.

V is TRBV6-5 and J is TRBJ1-2; no clear D. Germline V CDR1 and CDR2: MNHEY, SVGAGI. This CDR3 is 14 amino acids long. V lost 0 bases to trimming and J lost 3 bases, with 8 bases between them. CDR3 in DNA: TGTGCCAGCAGTTACTCGAGCGCCGACTATGGCTACACCTTC. Amino acid sequence: CASSYSSADYGYTF.

The gene calls are TRBV11-3 and TRBJ2-7; D may be TRBD2 (5 bases). The CDR3 is 14 amino acids. Trimming shortened V by 3 bases and J by 3 bases, and 12 bases separated the two germline ends. Germline V CDR1 and CDR2: SGHNT, YENEEA. DNA for the CDR3: TGTGCCAGCAGCTTCGGACGGGAAAGCTACGAGCAGTACTTC. It is translated as CASSFGRESYEQYF.

This chain links TRBV28 with TRBJ2-3, with 9 bases identical to TRBD2. The V gene's germline CDR1 is MDHEN and CDR2 SYDVKM. J gave up 8 bases and V 5 bases, and 14 bases lay outside the gene matches. This CDR3 has 16 amino acids. This CDR3 reads CASSLREGLGLSTQYF. The CDR3 DNA is TGTGCCAGCAGTCTGCGGGAGGGGTTGGGGCTGAGTACGCAGTATTTT.

V usage is TRBV13 and J usage is TRBJ2-5; a weak D match, TRBD2 (6 bases). Trimming left V 0 bases short and J 2 bases short, with 16 bases between. Germline V lookup: CDR1 PRHDT, CDR2 FYEKMQ (reference sequence). The CDR3 sequence is 17 residues long. CDR3 bases: TGTGCCAGCAGCTTAGGGGGCGGGGCGACGATTCAAGAGACCCAGTACTTC. Translation gives CASSLGGGATIQETQYF.

The chain has TRBV6-5 and TRBJ1-1; maybe TRBD1 (5 bases). Germline V gives CDR1 MNHEY, CDR2 SVGAGI. The V gene lost 6 bases and the J gene lost 4 bases, with 12 bases spanning the gap. The CDR3 contains 13 residues. The CDR3 loop is CASRGRGGTEAFF. The CDR3 DNA is TGTGCCAGCAGGGGCCGGGGGGGCACTGAAGCTTTCTTT.

The gene calls are TRBV5-1 and TRBJ2-7; D uncertain. Germline V gives CDR1 SGHRS, CDR2 YFSETQ. The CDR3 runs to 14 residues. V was shortened by 3 bases and J by 0 bases, with 10 bases between the two germline ends. The CDR3 nucleotides are TGCGCCAGCAGCTCCCCGAGTAACTCCTACGAGCAGTACTTC. Its protein is CASSSPSNSYEQYF.

This chain links TRBV7-2 with TRBJ2-5; TRBD1 is a possible D gene (6 bases). The CDR3 extends over 16 amino acids. Trimming removed 0 bases from V and 2 bases from J, with 13 bases in between. Germline-derived CDR1 and CDR2 are SGHTA and FQGNSA. The CDR3, as DNA: TGTGCCAGCAGCTTAGCGGGGGCGCGGCAGCAAGAGACCCAGTACTTC. As protein: CASSLAGARQQETQYF. The whole variable domain, filled in from reference TRBV7-2 and TRBJ2-5, reads GAGVSQSPSNKVTEKGKDVELRCDPISGHTALYWYRQSLGQGLEFLIYFQGNSAPDKSGLPSDRFSAERTGGSVSTLTIQRTQQEDSAVYLCASSLAGARQQETQYFGPGTRLLVL.

The chain carries TRBV5-5 and TRBJ2-3; tentatively, D is TRBD1 (6 bases). This CDR3 is 15 amino acids long. Deletions cut 1 base from V and 5 bases from J, with 14 bases between. CDR1 SGHKS and CDR2 YYEKEE come from the germline V gene (reference sequence). The CDR3 loop reads CASSLNWGQEDTQYF. The CDR3 region has the DNA TGTGCCAGCAGCTTGAACTGGGGGCAAGAAGATACGCAGTATTTT.

This chain connects TRBV25-1 to TRBJ1-2; D gene unclear. In germline, CDR1 is MGHDK, CDR2 SYGVNS. The CDR3 extends over 14 amino acids. V was shortened by 8 bases and J by 4 bases, with 17 bases between the two germline ends. CDR3 protein: CASLPANGGYGYTF. Written as DNA, the CDR3 is TGTGCCAGCCTCCCGGCCAACGGCGGCTATGGCTACACCTTC.

This clone was counted between two and nine times. The V gene is TRBV6-4, the J gene TRBJ1-5; 8 bases agree with TRBD1. Trimming cost V 6 bases and J 5 bases; bases outside gene matches: 9. The V gene's germline CDR1 is MRHNA and CDR2 SNTAGT. The CDR3 is 15 amino acids. The CDR3 spells CASSPGQGRDQPQHF. For the CDR3, the DNA is TGTGCCAGCAGCCCTGGACAGGGACGGGATCAGCCCCAGCATTTT.

The chain has TRBV28 and TRBJ1-5; unclear D gene. V was clipped by 4 bases and J by 0 bases, with 10 bases between them. The CDR3 has 15 amino acids. Germline V CDR1 and CDR2: MDHEN, SYDVKM. The CDR3 here is CASSSAGISNQPQHF. The DNA for the CDR3 is TGTGCCAGCAGTTCCGCAGGAATTAGCAATCAGCCCCAGCATTTT.

The chain employs TRBV30 and TRBJ1-2, with 7 bases that match TRBD1. J lost 1 base, V lost 3 bases, and 5 bases had no gene match. Germline values: CDR1 GTSNPN, CDR2 SVGIG (reference sequence). This CDR3 is built from 14 residues. The DNA for the CDR3 is TGTGCCTGGAGCCCGGGACAGAGTAACTATGGCTACACCTTC. Protein: CAWSPGQSNYGYTF.

CDR3 coding DNA: TGCGCCAGCAGCTTGGTTAAGTCTGCGGGGTCGGAAAAACTGTTTTTT. Its translation: CASSLVKSAGSEKLFF. J is TRBJ1-4 and V is TRBV5-1; D uncertain. Germline CDR1 reads SGHRS; CDR2 reads YFSETQ. This CDR3 has 16 residues. Trimming removed 0 bases at V and 8 bases at J, with 17 bases between.

The gene calls are TRBV6-5 and TRBJ2-5, with 7 bases that match TRBD1. CDR1 MNHEY and CDR2 SVGAGI come from the germline V gene. J was trimmed by 3 bases and V by 5 bases; bases with no gene match: 9. The CDR3 spans 15 residues. The CDR3 nucleotides read TGTGCCAGCAGTCCTCTAGTTCAGGGGGAAGAGACCCAGTACTTC. Encoded protein: CASSPLVQGEETQYF.

This clone was counted a single time. This chain links TRBV2 with TRBJ2-2; D possibly corresponds to TRBD1 (6 bases). Germline-derived CDR1 and CDR2 are SNHLY and FYNNEI. The CDR3 contains 16 residues. The V end was cut by 6 bases, the J end by 0 bases, with 14 bases between. CDR3 sequence reads: CASRDPGTTNTGELFF. As DNA, the CDR3 is TGTGCCAGCAGGGACCCCGGGACAACGAACACCGGGGAGCTGTTTTTT.